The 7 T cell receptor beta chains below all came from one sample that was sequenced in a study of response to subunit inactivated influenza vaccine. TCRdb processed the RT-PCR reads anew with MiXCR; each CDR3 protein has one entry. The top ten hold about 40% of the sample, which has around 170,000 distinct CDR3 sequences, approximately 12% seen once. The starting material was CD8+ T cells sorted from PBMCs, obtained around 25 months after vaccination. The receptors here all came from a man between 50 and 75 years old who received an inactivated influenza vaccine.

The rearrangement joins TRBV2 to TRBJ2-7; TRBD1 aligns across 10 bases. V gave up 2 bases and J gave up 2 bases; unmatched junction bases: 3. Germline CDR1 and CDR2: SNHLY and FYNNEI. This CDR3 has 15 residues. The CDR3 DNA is TGTGCCAGCAGTGAAATAGGACAGGGGGCCTACGAGCAGTACTTC. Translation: CASSEIGQGAYEQYF.

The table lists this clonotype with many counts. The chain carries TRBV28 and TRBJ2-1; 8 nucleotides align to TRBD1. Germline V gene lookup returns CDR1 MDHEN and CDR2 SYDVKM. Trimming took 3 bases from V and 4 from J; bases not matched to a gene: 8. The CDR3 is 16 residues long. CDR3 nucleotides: TGTGCCAGCAGTTTCCTGACAGGGGACGCTTACAATGAGCAGTTCTTC. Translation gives CASSFLTGDAYNEQFF.

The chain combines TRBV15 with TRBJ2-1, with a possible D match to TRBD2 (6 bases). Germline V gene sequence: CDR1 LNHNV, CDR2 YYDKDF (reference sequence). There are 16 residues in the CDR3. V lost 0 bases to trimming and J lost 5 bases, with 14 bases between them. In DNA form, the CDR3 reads TGTGCCACCAGCAGAGATGTGGCGGGGAAGGACAATGAGCAGTTCTTC. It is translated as CATSRDVAGKDNEQFF. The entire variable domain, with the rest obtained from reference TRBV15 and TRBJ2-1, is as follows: DAMVIQNPRYQVTQFGKPVTLSCSQTLNHNVMYWYQQKSSQAPKLLFHYYDKDFNNEADTPDNFQSRRPNTSFCFLDIRSPGLGDTAMYLCATSRDVAGKDNEQFFGPGTRLTVL.

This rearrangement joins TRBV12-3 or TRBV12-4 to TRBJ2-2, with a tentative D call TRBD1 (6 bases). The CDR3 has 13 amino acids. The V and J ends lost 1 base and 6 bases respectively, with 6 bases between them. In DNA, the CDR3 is TGTGCCAGCAGTTTAGGGGGGCCCGGGGAGCTGTTTTTT. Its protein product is CASSLGGPGELFF.

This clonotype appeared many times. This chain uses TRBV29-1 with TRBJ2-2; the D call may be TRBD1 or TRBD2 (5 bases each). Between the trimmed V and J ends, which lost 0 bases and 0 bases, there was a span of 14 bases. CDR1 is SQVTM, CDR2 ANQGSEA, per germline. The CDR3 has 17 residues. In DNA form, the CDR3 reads TGCAGCGTTGAAGATCAAGGGGAGCTCCCGAACACCGGGGAGCTGTTTTTT. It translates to CSVEDQGELPNTGELFF.

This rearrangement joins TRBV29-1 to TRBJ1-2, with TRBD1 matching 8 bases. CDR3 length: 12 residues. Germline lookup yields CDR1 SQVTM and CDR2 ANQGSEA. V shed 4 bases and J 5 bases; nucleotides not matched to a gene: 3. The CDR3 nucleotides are TGCAGCGTTGGGACAGGGACGTATGGCTACACCTTC. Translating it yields CSVGTGTYGYTF. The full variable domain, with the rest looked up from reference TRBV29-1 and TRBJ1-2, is SAVISQKPSRDICQRGTSLTIQCQVDSQVTMMFWYRQQPGQSLTLIATANQGSEATYESGFVIDKFPISRPNLTFSTLTVSNMSPEDSSIYLCSVGTGTYGYTFGSGTRLTVV.

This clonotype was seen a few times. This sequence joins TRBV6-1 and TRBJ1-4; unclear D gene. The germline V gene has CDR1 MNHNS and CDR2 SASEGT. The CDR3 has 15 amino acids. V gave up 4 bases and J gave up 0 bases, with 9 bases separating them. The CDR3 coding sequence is TGTGCCAGCAGTGGAACCAGAGCAACTAATGAAAAACTGTTTTTT. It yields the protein CASSGTRATNEKLFF.